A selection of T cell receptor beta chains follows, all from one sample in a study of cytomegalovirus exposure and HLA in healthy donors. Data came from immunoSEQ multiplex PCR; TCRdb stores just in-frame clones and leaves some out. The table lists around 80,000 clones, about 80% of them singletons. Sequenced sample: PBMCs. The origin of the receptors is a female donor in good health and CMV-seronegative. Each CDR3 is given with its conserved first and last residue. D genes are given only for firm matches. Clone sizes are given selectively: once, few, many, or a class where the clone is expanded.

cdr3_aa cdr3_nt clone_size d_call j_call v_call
CSVGGATEKLFF TGCAGCGTCGGGGGGGCGACTGAAAAACTGTTTTTT NA NA TRBJ1-4 TRBV29-1
CASSAGGNDEQYF TGTGCCAGCAGTGCGGGGGGCAACGACGAGCAGTACTTC NA TRBD2 TRBJ2-7 TRBV27
CASSQRALQETQYF TGTGCCAGCAGCCAGCGGGCCTTACAAGAGACCCAGTACTTC NA NA TRBJ2-5 TRBV14
CASSPAGGQSDTQYF TGTGCCAGCAGCCCAGCGGGGGGACAATCGGATACGCAGTATTTT NA TRBD2 TRBJ2-3 TRBV7-8
CASTQAGLGTGREAFF TGTGCCAGCACTCAGGCTGGTCTGGGGACAGGCCGTGAAGCTTTCTTT NA TRBD1 TRBJ1-1 TRBV28
CASSPGLAEETQYF TGTGCCAGCAGCCCGGGACTAGCCGAAGAGACCCAGTACTTC once TRBD2 TRBJ2-5 TRBV7-9
CASRGTGAGELFF TGCGCCAGCAGAGGGACAGGGGCCGGGGAGCTGTTTTTT once TRBD1 TRBJ2-2 TRBV10-1
CASSQVGGSTEAFF TGCGCCAGCAGTCAAGTCGGGGGGAGCACTGAAGCTTTCTTT few NA TRBJ1-1 TRBV4-3
CASSPATGTSEKLFF TGTGCCAGCAGCCCAGCGACAGGGACTTCTGAAAAACTGTTTTTT NA TRBD1 TRBJ1-4 TRBV7-2
CASSQGSGDQETQYF TGCGCCAGCAGCCAAGGCTCAGGGGACCAAGAGACCCAGTACTTC few NA TRBJ2-5 TRBV4-3
CASSRQETQYF TGTGCCAGCAGTCGCCAAGAGACCCAGTACTTC few NA TRBJ2-5 TRBV25-1
CASRLGQGENQPQHF TGTGCCAGCAGATTAGGGCAGGGCGAGAATCAGCCCCAGCATTTT NA NA TRBJ1-5 TRBV27